This passage covers 21 T cell receptor beta chains from one sample sequenced in a study of CD8+CD57+ T cells in acquired aplastic anemia (dated by TCRdb to between 2018 and 2020). Sequencing was performed on an Illumina HiSeq 2000. Genomic DNA was used as template for profiling of TCR beta VDJ combinations and CDR3 sequences. TCRdb handled the public reads itself, with Q25 trimming in fastp and clone calling in MiXCR, and kept productive beta chains. One record per CDR3 amino acid sequence lists the most common genes and DNA. For this sample the table gives about 190,000 distinct CDR3 sequences, of which roughly half were detected only once. The ten largest clones add up to 16% of the sample. The sample was sorted CD4+, CD8+, or CD8+CD57+ T cells (not recorded which) from PBMCs. All receptors derive from a human donor in good health, serving as a control.

This rearrangement joins TRBV7-2 to TRBJ2-7, with TRBD1 matching over 11 bases. The trim removed 3 bases at V and 1 base at J, leaving 2 bases unmatched. Looked up from germline, CDR1 is SGHTA and CDR2 is FQGNSA. This CDR3 spans 15 amino acids. The CDR3 DNA sequence: TGTGCCAGCAGCTTCGGGACAGGGGGTTCCTACGAGCAGTACTTC. It specifies CASSFGTGGSYEQYF.

The chain combines TRBV5-1 with TRBJ2-5; 10 bases fit TRBD1. V shed 5 bases and J 2 bases; nucleotides not matched to a gene: 3. The CDR3 spans 14 residues. Germline V gene sequence: CDR1 SGHRS, CDR2 YFSETQ. Here the CDR3 reads CASRRTGGQETQYF. As DNA, the CDR3 is TGCGCCAGCAGGAGGACAGGGGGGCAAGAGACCCAGTACTTC.

This clonotype showed up many times. The chain carries TRBV19 and TRBJ1-1; D is perhaps TRBD1 (6 bases). There are 14 residues in the CDR3. From germline, CDR1 is LNHDA and CDR2 SQIVND (reference sequence). V was trimmed by 3 bases and J by 1 base, leaving 9 bases between them. CDR3 in DNA: TGTGCCAGTAGTATCTCGGACAGGAACACTGAAGCTTTCTTT. Translating it yields CASSISDRNTEAFF. The entire variable domain, with the rest obtained from reference TRBV19 and TRBJ1-1, is as follows: DGGITQSPKYLFRKEGQNVTLSCEQNLNHDAMYWYRQDPGQGLRLIYYSQIVNDFQKGDIAEGYSVSREKKESFPLTVTSAQKNPTAFYLCASSISDRNTEAFFGQGTRLTVV.

CDR3 region: CASSGGQGRNQPQHF. The CDR3 DNA reads as TGTGCCAGCAGCGGGGGACAGGGCCGAAATCAGCCCCAGCATTTT. The chain has TRBV27 and TRBJ1-5, with TRBD1 matching 9 bases. CDR3 size: 15 residues. Germline loops: CDR1 MNHEY, CDR2 SMNVEV (reference sequence). The J segment lost 4 bases and the V segment lost 6 bases, leaving 7 bases of the junction unmatched.

A note on this clonotype: One end of the junction does not line up with germline, which may come from a read error. V gene TRBV7-3 combines with J gene TRBJ2-2, with 7 bases lining up with TRBD2. The CDR3 has 15 residues. Looked up from germline, CDR1 is SGHTA and CDR2 is FQGTGA. CDR3 bases: TGTGCCGGCAGTCGAGCGGGGACGAACACCGGGGAGCTGTCTTGG. It codes for CAGSRAGTNTGELSW.

Here the CDR3 reads CASSQDWGGQGGTEAFF. The CDR3 DNA sequence: TGTGCCAGCAGCCAAGATTGGGGGGGACAGGGCGGCACTGAAGCTTTCTTT. The rearrangement uses TRBV3-1 and TRBJ1-1, with TRBD1 identical over 9 bases. In germline, CDR1 is LGHDT, CDR2 YNNKEL (reference sequence). The CDR3 is 17 residues long. The V and J ends lost 0 bases and 4 bases, in that order; junction bases with no gene match: 9.

The J gene is TRBJ1-1, the V gene TRBV2; D is uncertain. The germline CDR1 and CDR2 sequences are SNHLY and FYNNEI. Trimming took off 7 bases at V and 10 bases at J, with 7 bases between the two ends. The CDR3 runs to 9 residues. CDR3 in amino acids: CASIEGAFF. Written as DNA, the CDR3 is TGTGCCAGCATCGAGGGAGCTTTCTTT.

The rearrangement links TRBV6-5 to TRBJ2-7; 15 positions match TRBD2. The CDR3 totals 14 residues. Trimming removed 10 bases from V and 4 bases from J; junction bases left unmatched: 5. The germline V gene has CDR1 MNHEY and CDR2 SVGAGI. CDR3 amino acids: CAIRGTSGGYEQYF. Written as DNA, the CDR3 is TGTGCCATCAGGGGGACTAGCGGGGGGTACGAGCAGTACTTC.

V gene TRBV2 combines with J gene TRBJ1-6, with D possibly being TRBD1 (5 bases). This CDR3 comprises 12 residues. The ends were cut back, 5 bases at V and 12 bases at J, with 11 bases in the middle. CDR1 SNHLY and CDR2 FYNNEI come from the germline V gene. The CDR3 loop reads CASSLRGLPLHF. The CDR3 DNA is TGTGCCAGCAGTTTGAGGGGTTTACCCCTCCACTTT.

The chain links TRBV7-6 to TRBJ2-7; 7 bases are shared with TRBD2. V shed 5 bases and J 7 bases; nucleotides not matched to a gene: 8. Germline lookup yields CDR1 SGHVS and CDR2 FNYEAQ. The CDR3 has 13 amino acids. CDR3 amino acids: CASSGGVDAEQYF. CDR3 DNA sequence: TGTGCCAGCAGCGGGGGGGTGGATGCTGAGCAGTACTTC.

Concerning this clonotype: This may come from a read error, since a much larger clone is one base off. This chain uses TRBV6-5 with TRBJ2-2; 8 bases are shared with TRBD1. V dropped 5 bases and J dropped 1; count of bases not matched to a gene: 9. The germline V gene encodes CDR1 MNHEY and CDR2 SVGAGI. This CDR3 comprises 17 residues. CDR3 coding DNA: TGTGCCAGCAGTAAATTGGCCGGGACAGGGAACACCGGGGAGCTGTTTTTT. It codes for CASSKLAGTGNTGELFF.

This clonotype has ten or more counts. The rearrangement uses TRBV20-1 and TRBJ2-1, with 13 bases identical to TRBD2. J was trimmed by 6 bases and V by 1 base; bases with no gene match: 18. This CDR3 region has 20 residues. The germline V gene encodes CDR1 DFQATT and CDR2 SNEGSKA (reference sequence). The DNA of the CDR3 is TGCAGTGCTAGAGCCCTCATACTGACTAGCGGGGGGACTTTCGTCAATGAGCAGTTCTTC. This gives the protein CSARALILTSGGTFVNEQFF.

This clonotype was counted many times. The chain combines TRBV4-3 with TRBJ1-5; no definite D call. The CDR3 is 13 amino acids. The germline gives CDR1 LGHNA, CDR2 YSLEER. V lost 4 bases to trimming and J lost 5 bases, with 9 bases between them. The CDR3 here is CASSLLIDQPQHF. CDR3 DNA sequence: TGCGCCAGCAGCCTTCTGATTGATCAGCCCCAGCATTTT.

The chain recombines TRBV25-1 with TRBJ2-3, with 7 bases that match TRBD2. Germline V CDR1 and CDR2: MGHDK, SYGVNS. The CDR3 covers 18 residues. V was pared by 0 bases and J by 3 bases, with 12 bases of the junction left unmatched. CDR3 sequence reads: CASSEYWSAGDRTDTQYF. DNA for the CDR3: TGTGCCAGCAGTGAATATTGGAGCGCGGGGGATAGGACAGATACGCAGTATTTT.

As regards this clonotype: Given a much more abundant clone one base away, this may be a read error. The gene calls are TRBV6-5 and TRBJ2-3; weak D call: TRBD1 (5 bases). This CDR3 region has 11 residues. Germline CDR1 MNHEY, CDR2 SVGAGI. The CDR3 nucleotides are TGTACCGCCACAAGGGGAGATACGCAGTATTTT. It specifies CTATRGDTQYF.

This clonotype was counted at least ten times. The junction shows a germline mismatch at one end, possibly a read error. The chain uses TRBV10-2 and TRBJ2-7, with TRBD1 matching 8 bases. This CDR3 spans 15 amino acids. Germline-derived CDR1 and CDR2 are WSHSY and SAAADI. CDR3 amino acids: CASSPTGTGSYEQYF. CDR3 nucleotides: TGTGCCAGCTCACCAACCGGGACAGGATCCTACGAGCAGTACTTC.

The genes are TRBV10-2 and TRBJ1-2; 11 positions agree with TRBD1. The length of the CDR3 is 13 residues. From germline, CDR1 is WSHSY and CDR2 SAAADI. V lost 6 bases and J lost 6; bases outside the gene matches: 3. CDR3 DNA sequence: TGCGCCAGCAGCCTGGACAGGGGGCATGGCTACACCTTC. It codes for CASSLDRGHGYTF.

The V call is TRBV6-5, the J call TRBJ2-5; possibly TRBD1 for D (6 bases). The end of the DNA is better explained by TRBJ2-7, so the J call may be wrong. Germline V CDR1 and CDR2: MNHEY, SVGAGI. This CDR3 has 15 amino acids. CDR3 amino acids: CASQTGYGSSYEQYF. The CDR3, as DNA: TGTGCCAGCCAAACAGGGTATGGGTCCTCCTACGAGCAGTACTTC.

The chain combines TRBV2 with TRBJ2-7; 8 positions match TRBD2. Germline lookup yields CDR1 SNHLY and CDR2 FYNNEI. This CDR3 has 16 residues. V was clipped by 4 bases and J by 6 bases; unmatched bases: 14. The CDR3 sequence is CASSVTPRGGACEQYF. The CDR3 DNA reads TGTGCCAGCAGTGTCACCCCTCGGGGGGGGGCGTGCGAGCAGTACTTC.

The chain recombines TRBV29-1 with TRBJ2-3, with 9 bases lining up with TRBD1. The V segment lost 7 bases and the J segment 2 bases; nucleotides outside the gene matches: 1. The germline CDR1 and CDR2 sequences are SQVTM and ANQGSEA. The CDR3 loop spans 12 amino acids. The CDR3 DNA follows: TGCAGCGGGGACAGGGACACAGATACGCAGTATTTT. This codes for CSGDRDTDTQYF.

CDR3: CASSELYEQYF. CDR3 DNA: TGCGCCAGCAGTGAGCTTTACGAGCAGTACTTC. The chain joins TRBV10-2 to TRBJ2-7; D unclear. The CDR3 totals 11 residues. V was pared by 2 bases and J by 4 bases, with 3 bases between. Germline V lookup: CDR1 WSHSY, CDR2 SAAADI.